This TCR beta chain was obtained from a study of T cells in Graves' hyperthyroidism and ophthalmopathy. This clonotype was seen many times. This CDR3 comprises 15 residues. Germline CDR1 and CDR2: ENHRY and SYGVKD. V gave up 0 bases and J gave up 6 bases, with 15 bases separating them. Authors of the study amplified TCR beta CDR3 regions from RNA transcripts. The primer set for the first-round RT-PCR of the TCR CDR3 was HTBI. Each CDR3 protein gets one entry after TCRdb re-called the multiplex PCR reads with MiXCR. The sample contains about 540,000 distinct CDR3 sequences, under 60% of which appear only once.

Sequenced input: peripheral blood or thyroid tissue (not recorded which). V usage is TRBV10-3 and J usage is TRBJ2-7, with D possibly TRBD2 on 5 matching bases. This clonotype was obtained from a woman between 18 and 29 years old with Graves' hyperthyroidism. CDR3: CAISESGSRAVEQYF. The CDR3 nucleotides are TGTGCCATCAGTGAGTCGGGTAGTAGAGCGGTCGAGCAGTACTTC.